The 24 T cell receptor beta chains below were found in one sample sequenced in a study of T cells expressing NK-cell markers. TCRdb reprocessed the 5' RACE reads and keeps a single row for each CDR3 protein, giving no DNA. The repertoire table contains about half a million distinct CDR3 sequences. The specimen sequenced was blood T cells: a sorted CD56 or NKG2C T cell subset, CD4+ or CD8+ T cells, or bulk PBMC T cells (not recorded which). These TCRs come from a woman aged 45-59 years in good health.

This chain uses TRBV19 with TRBJ2-3. The germline V gene has CDR1 LNHDA and CDR2 SQIVND (reference sequence). The CDR3 covers 15 residues. The chain's CDR3 is CASTQNGFDTDTQYF.

The chain recombines TRBV7-9 with TRBJ1-4. This CDR3 is 14 amino acids long. Germline CDR1 SEHNR, CDR2 FQNEAQ (reference sequence). The CDR3 is CASSFGGWEEKLFF.

The V gene is TRBV20-1, the J gene TRBJ1-3. Germline V gene data show CDR1 as DFQATT and CDR2 as SNEGSKA (reference sequence). The CDR3 loop spans 12 amino acids. The CDR3 sequence is CSARKDGNTIYF.

This chain links TRBV7-2 with TRBJ1-5; no DNA is available, so the TRBD1 call from TCRdb remains unchecked. The CDR3 has 15 amino acids. In germline, CDR1 is SGHTA, CDR2 FQGNSA. The CDR3 here is CASSETGQINQPQHF. Filled out from reference TRBV7-2 and TRBJ1-5, the complete variable domain reads GAGVSQSPSNKVTEKGKDVELRCDPISGHTALYWYRQSLGQGLEFLIYFQGNSAPDKSGLPSDRFSAERTGGSVSTLTIQRTQQEDSAVYLCASSETGQINQPQHFGDGTRLSIL.

The chain recombines TRBV11-3 with TRBJ2-5; TCRdb indicates TRBD1, and absent DNA this call remains unverified. The CDR3 is 15 amino acids. Germline CDR1 reads SGHNT; CDR2 reads YENEEA. The chain's CDR3 is CASSPGQGSQETQYF.

The gene calls are TRBV6-2 or TRBV6-3 and TRBJ2-1; TCRdb's D gene call, TRBD2, goes unchecked for lack of DNA. This CDR3 has 17 amino acids. Germline assignment: CDR1 MNHEY and CDR2 SVGEGT. The CDR3 loop is CASSTRTSGNPYDEQFF.

This sequence joins TRBV4-1 and TRBJ2-3; TCRdb outputs TRBD2, but without DNA this stays unchecked. Germline V gives CDR1 MGHRA, CDR2 YSYEKL. This CDR3 spans 15 amino acids. CDR3 protein: CASGLLAASTDTQYF.

The chain is built from TRBV7-3 and TRBJ2-5; no DNA is available, so the TRBD1 call from TCRdb remains unchecked. The germline V gene has CDR1 SGHTA and CDR2 FQGTGA. The CDR3 runs to 15 residues. CDR3 sequence reads: CASSQGLAAEETQYF. Supplemented by reference TRBV7-3 and TRBJ2-5, the full variable domain reads GAGVSQTPSNKVTEKGKYVELRCDPISGHTALYWYRQSLGQGPEFLIYFQGTGAADDSGLPNDRFFAVRPEGSVSTLKIQRTERGDSAVYLCASSQGLAAEETQYFGPGTRLLVL.

This rearrangement joins TRBV25-1 to TRBJ1-1; TCRdb's D call of TRBD1 is untestable without DNA. Germline assignment: CDR1 MGHDK and CDR2 SYGVNS. This CDR3 region has 17 residues. The CDR3 protein is CASSEWPGGQMEGEAFF.

This chain uses TRBV24-1 with TRBJ2-1. Germline V CDR1 and CDR2: KGHDR, SFDVKD. The CDR3 is made up of 12 amino acids. CDR3 residues: CATSGSGYEQFF.

V and J are TRBV19 and TRBJ1-2. Germline V gene lookup returns CDR1 LNHDA and CDR2 SQIVND (reference sequence). There are 14 residues in the CDR3. The CDR3 is CASSMSKGVYGYTF.

V gene TRBV5-1 combines with J gene TRBJ1-2; TCRdb returns TRBD1, unconfirmable since there is no DNA. The CDR3 contains 13 residues. Per the germline V gene, CDR1 is SGHRS and CDR2 is YFSETQ. The CDR3 here is CASSLEGDYGYTF.

The V call is TRBV24-1, the J call TRBJ2-1; TCRdb's D call, TRBD1, is unchecked because there is no DNA. Germline CDR1 is KGHDR and CDR2 is SFDVKD. CDR3 length: 13 residues. The CDR3 here is CATSVREFSEQFF.

V gene TRBV29-1 combines with J gene TRBJ1-1; TCRdb's D call of TRBD1 is untestable without DNA. This CDR3 is 12 amino acids long. Germline CDR1 is SQVTM and CDR2 is ANQGSEA. CDR3 sequence reads: CSGGDTNTEAFF.

This chain connects TRBV25-1 to TRBJ2-5; the TCRdb call, TRBD1, lacks DNA for checking. This CDR3 is 16 amino acids long. Per germline, CDR1 MGHDK and CDR2 SYGVNS. This CDR3 is CASSEAGTGWQETQYF.

The chain joins TRBV20-1 to TRBJ2-5; the TCRdb D gene call, TRBD1, has no DNA to confirm it. The CDR3 consists of 15 residues. Germline CDR1 is DFQATT and CDR2 is SNEGSKA (reference sequence). This chain's CDR3 is CSARGRGFIQETQYF.

CDR3 sequence: CASSQETNPWETQYF. The chain joins TRBV4-2 to TRBJ2-5; the TCRdb call, TRBD1, lacks DNA for checking. Germline CDR1 LGHNA, CDR2 YNFKEQ. The CDR3 consists of 15 residues.

This rearrangement joins TRBV9 to TRBJ1-2. This CDR3 is 14 amino acids long. The germline gives CDR1 SGDLS, CDR2 YYNGEE. CDR3 protein: CASSVGPGNYGYTF.

The chain links TRBV10-3 to TRBJ2-3. This CDR3 is built from 13 residues. Germline assignment: CDR1 ENHRY and CDR2 SYGVKD. The CDR3: CAISVGITDTQYF.

The rearrangement links TRBV12-3 or TRBV12-4 to TRBJ2-4. The CDR3 consists of 13 residues. The CDR3: CASTTEAKNIQYF.

The V gene is TRBV11-2, the J gene TRBJ1-3; the TCRdb D gene call, TRBD1, has no DNA to confirm it. Looked up from germline, CDR1 is SGHAT and CDR2 is FQNNGV. This CDR3 has 16 residues. CDR3 amino acids: CASSTRTATSGNTIYF.

This sequence joins TRBV14 and TRBJ1-4; TCRdb gives TRBD1 as the D gene, but with no DNA this cannot be confirmed. This CDR3 has 15 amino acids. Germline V gene lookup returns CDR1 SGHDN and CDR2 FVKESK. The CDR3 is CASSQGDRRKKKLFF.

The CDR3 loop is CASSQVPTGYYEQYF. This sequence joins TRBV4-1 and TRBJ2-7; absent DNA, TCRdb's TRBD1 call cannot be checked. CDR3 length: 15 residues. Germline V gene sequence: CDR1 MGHRA, CDR2 YSYEKL.

The J gene is TRBJ2-2, the V gene TRBV28; the D call from TCRdb, TRBD1, cannot be confirmed without DNA. CDR3 length: 15 residues. Germline CDR1 and CDR2: MDHEN and SYDVKM. The CDR3 sequence: CAVTGTGLYTGELFF. Combining the CDR3 with reference TRBV28 and TRBJ2-2 gives the whole variable domain DVKVTQSSRYLVKRTGEKVFLECVQDMDHENMFWYRQDPGLGLRLIYFSYDVKMKEKGDIPEGYSVSREKKERFSLILESASTNQTSMYLCAVTGTGLYTGELFFGEGSRLTVL.